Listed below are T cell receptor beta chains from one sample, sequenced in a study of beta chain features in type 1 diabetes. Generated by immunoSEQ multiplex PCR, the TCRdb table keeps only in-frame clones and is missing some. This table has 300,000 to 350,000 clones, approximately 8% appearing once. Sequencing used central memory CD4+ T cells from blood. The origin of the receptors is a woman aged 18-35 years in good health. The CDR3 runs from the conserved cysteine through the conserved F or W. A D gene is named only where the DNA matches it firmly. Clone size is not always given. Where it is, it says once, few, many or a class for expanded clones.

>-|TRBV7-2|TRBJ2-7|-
TGTGCCAGCAGCCCCAACACTTACGAGCAGTACTTC
CASSPNTYEQYF
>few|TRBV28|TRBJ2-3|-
TGTGCCAGCAGTTCTCCCGGGACAAGCACAGATACGCAGTATTTT
CASSSPGTSTDTQYF
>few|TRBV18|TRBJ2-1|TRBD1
TGTGCCAGCTCCGACGGGACAGCATCGCGCGATGAGCAGTTCTTC
CASSDGTASRDEQFF
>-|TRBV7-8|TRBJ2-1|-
TGTGCCAGCAACCACTTAGGGACTTACAATGAGCAGTTCTTC
CASNHLGTYNEQFF
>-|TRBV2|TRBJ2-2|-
TGTGCCAGCAGACAGACTGGCACCGGGGAGCTGTTTTTT
CASRQTGTGELFF
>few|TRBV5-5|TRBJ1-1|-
TGTGCCAGCAGCCCAGGACAGAACACTGAAGCTTTCTTT
CASSPGQNTEAFF
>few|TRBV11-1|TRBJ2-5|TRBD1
TGTGCCAGCAGCTCCCGGGACAGGGGATCCCAAGAGACCCAGTACTTC
CASSSRDRGSQETQYF
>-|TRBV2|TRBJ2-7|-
TGTGCCAGCAGTCCCCACGTCGAGCAGTACTTC
CASSPHVEQYF
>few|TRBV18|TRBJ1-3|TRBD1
TGTGCCAGCTCACCTGACAGGGCTGGAAACACCATATATTTT
CASSPDRAGNTIYF
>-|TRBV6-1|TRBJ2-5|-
TGTGCCAGCAGTGAAGGAGGGGGACGGGAGACCCAGTACTTC
CASSEGGGRETQYF
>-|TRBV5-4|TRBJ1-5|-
TGTGCCAGCAGCTCTAGAAGCAATCAGCCCCAGCATTTT
CASSSRSNQPQHF
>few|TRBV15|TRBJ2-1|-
TGTGCCACCAGCAGAGGGCAGGGGAATGAGCAGTTCTTC
CATSRGQGNEQFF
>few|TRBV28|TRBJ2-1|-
TGTGCCAGCAGGGGTAATGAGCAGTTCTTC
CASRGNEQFF
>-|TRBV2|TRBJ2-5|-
TGTGCCAGCAGGGCAACGGATACAGGGAGGGGGACCCAGTACTTC
CASRATDTGRGTQYF
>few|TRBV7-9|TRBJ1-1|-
TGTGCCAGCAGCTTGCTTTCCAGTGAAGCTTTCTTT
CASSLLSSEAFF
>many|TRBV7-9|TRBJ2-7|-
TGTGCCAGCAGCTTAGGTAGGGGTGAGCAGTACTTC
CASSLGRGEQYF
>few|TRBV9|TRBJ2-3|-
TGTGCCAGCAGCGTAGTCCCACAGCACACAGATACGCAGTATTTT
CASSVVPQHTDTQYF
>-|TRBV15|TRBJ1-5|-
TGTGCCACCAGCCCGTCTTCGGATCAGCCCCAGCATTTT
CATSPSSDQPQHF
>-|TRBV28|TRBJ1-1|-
TGTGCCAGCAGAGGGACTCAGGGGAACACTGAAGCTTTCTTT
CASRGTQGNTEAFF
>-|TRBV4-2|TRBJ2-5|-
TGTGCCAGCAGCTTCTCGACAGGAACACAAGAGACCCAGTACTTC
CASSFSTGTQETQYF
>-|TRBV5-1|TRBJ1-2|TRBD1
TGCGCCAGCAGCTTGGGGGGACAGCCTCAAGTCTATGGCTACACCTTC
CASSLGGQPQVYGYTF
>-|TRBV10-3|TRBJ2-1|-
TGTGCCATCAGTGAGTACCAGGAGGCCTACAATGAGCAGTTCTTC
CAISEYQEAYNEQFF
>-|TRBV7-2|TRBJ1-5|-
TGTGCCAGCAGCTTTCATAGCAATCAGCCCCAGCATTTT
CASSFHSNQPQHF
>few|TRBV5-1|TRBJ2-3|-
TGCGCCAGCAGCTTGGCCGACGACGCGGGCACAGATACGCAGTATTTT
CASSLADDAGTDTQYF
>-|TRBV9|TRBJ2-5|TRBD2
TGTGCCAGCAGCCCCCCGCGGGGGGGCGAAGAGACCCAGTACTTC
CASSPPRGGEETQYF
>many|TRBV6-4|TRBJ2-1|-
TGTGCCAGCAGTGAGCAGCGGACCTCCTACAATGAGCAGTTCTTC
CASSEQRTSYNEQFF
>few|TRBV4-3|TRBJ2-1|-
TGCGCCAGCAGCCAAGCTGCGGCCTCCTACAATGAGCAGTTCTTC
CASSQAAASYNEQFF
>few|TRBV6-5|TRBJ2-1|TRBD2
TGTGCCAGCAGCCAATATAGCGGGAGCAATGAGCAGTTCTTC
CASSQYSGSNEQFF
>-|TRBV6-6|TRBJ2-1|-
TGTGCCAGCGTAAAAGGGGGAGGGACGTACAATGAGCAGTTCTTC
CASVKGGGTYNEQFF
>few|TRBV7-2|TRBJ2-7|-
TGTGCCAGCAGCCGCGACAGCGGTTGGTCCTACGAGCAGTACTTC
CASSRDSGWSYEQYF
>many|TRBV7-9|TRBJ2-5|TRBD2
TGTGCCAGCAGCTTTCGCGGGACTAGCGGGGAGATAGAGACCCAGTACTTC
CASSFRGTSGEIETQYF
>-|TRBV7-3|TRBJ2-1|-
TGTGCCAGCAGCCGCAGGACGGGCAGCGAGCAGTTCTTC
CASSRRTGSEQFF
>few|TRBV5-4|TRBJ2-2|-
TGTGCCAGCAGCCCGGGTGGGGGAACCGGGGAGCTGTTTTTT
CASSPGGGTGELFF
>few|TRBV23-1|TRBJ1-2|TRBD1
TGCGCCTGCCGCAGAATGGAGTCCATCGACAGGGGTGGAGGTGGCTACACCTTC
CACRRMESIDRGGGGYTF
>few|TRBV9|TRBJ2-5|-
TGTGCCAGCAGCCGAAGAGACCGGGAGACCCAGTACTTC
CASSRRDRETQYF
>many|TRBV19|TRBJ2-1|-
TGTGCCAGTAGTCCACCAGGACATCAGAGCTCCTACAATGAGCAGTTCTTC
CASSPPGHQSSYNEQFF
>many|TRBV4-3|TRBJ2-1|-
TGCGCCAGCAGCCAGATTCACATGGGGAGCTCCTACAATGAGCAGTTCTTC
CASSQIHMGSSYNEQFF
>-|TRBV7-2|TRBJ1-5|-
TGTGCCAGCAGCTCCCGACAGAGGGATCAGCCCCAGCATTTT
CASSSRQRDQPQHF
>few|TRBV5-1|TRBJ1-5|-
TGCGCCAGCAGCCCTGACGCCGGCCGACAGCCCCAGCATTTT
CASSPDAGRQPQHF
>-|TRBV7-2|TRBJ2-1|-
TGTGCCAGCAGCTCGGTGAGCTCCTACAATGAGCAGTTCTTC
CASSSVSSYNEQFF
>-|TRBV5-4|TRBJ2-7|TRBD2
TGTGCCAGCAGCCGGACTAGCGGGACCTCCTACGAGCAGTACTTC
CASSRTSGTSYEQYF
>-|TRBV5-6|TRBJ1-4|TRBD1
TGTGCCAGCAGCTTGTCCGGGACAGGTGAAAAACTGTTTTTT
CASSLSGTGEKLFF
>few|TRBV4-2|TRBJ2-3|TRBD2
TGTGCCAGCAGCCAAGCGGCGGGAGCCCTAACAGATACGCAGTATTTT
CASSQAAGALTDTQYF
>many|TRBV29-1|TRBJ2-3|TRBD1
TGCAGCGTAGGGACAGGGACAGATACGCAGTATTTT
CSVGTGTDTQYF
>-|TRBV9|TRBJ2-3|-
TGTGCCAGCAGCGTAACCCCCGGCGGGAATACGCAGTATTTT
CASSVTPGGNTQYF
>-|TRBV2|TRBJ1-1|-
TGTGCCAGCAGGATGGACAGGAACACTGAAGCTTTCTTT
CASRMDRNTEAFF
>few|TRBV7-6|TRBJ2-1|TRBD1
TGTGCCAGCAGCGCGACAGGGGGCAGTGAGCAGTTCTTC
CASSATGGSEQFF
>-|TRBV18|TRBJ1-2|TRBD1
TGTGCCAGCTCACCATCCGGACAGGGGGTGCGTGGCTACACCTTC
CASSPSGQGVRGYTF
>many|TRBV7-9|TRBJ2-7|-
TGTGCCAGCAGCTTAGCGGGTAGCGGAGACGAGCAGTACTTC
CASSLAGSGDEQYF
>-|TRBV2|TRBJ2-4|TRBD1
TGTGCCAGCAGCGGAACCCCGGGACAGGGCCCCGAGTACTTC
CASSGTPGQGPEYF